This T cell receptor beta chain was recorded in a study of Ad26.COV2.S vaccination and SARS-CoV-2 variants. The protocol was immunoSEQ multiplex PCR, while the TCRdb copy is restricted to in-frame clones and leaves out a portion. The sample lists 380,000 or so clones; less than 90% were seen once. Specified treatment: 15 to 20 received Ad26.COV2.S at low or high dose, single or two shots; about 5 received placebo; per-sample allocation not given. Sampling was done on day 63 after the first vaccine or placebo injection. In its sample, this clone was seen a few times. V lost 0 bases, J lost 5 bases, and 7 bases stayed unmatched. Germline V gives CDR1 SGHDN, CDR2 FVKESK. This CDR3 region has 17 residues.

The TCR originated in a person between 18 and 65 years old who received the Ad26.COV2.S COVID-19 vaccine or a placebo. The sample consisted of peripheral blood, taken in a trial of Ad26.COV2.S vaccine versus placebo. This chain uses TRBV14 with TRBJ2-1, with 10 bases aligning to TRBD2. CDR3 loop: CASSQEILAGGHNEQFF. For the CDR3, the DNA is TGTGCCAGCAGCCAAGAGATCTTAGCGGGAGGTCACAATGAGCAGTTCTTC.